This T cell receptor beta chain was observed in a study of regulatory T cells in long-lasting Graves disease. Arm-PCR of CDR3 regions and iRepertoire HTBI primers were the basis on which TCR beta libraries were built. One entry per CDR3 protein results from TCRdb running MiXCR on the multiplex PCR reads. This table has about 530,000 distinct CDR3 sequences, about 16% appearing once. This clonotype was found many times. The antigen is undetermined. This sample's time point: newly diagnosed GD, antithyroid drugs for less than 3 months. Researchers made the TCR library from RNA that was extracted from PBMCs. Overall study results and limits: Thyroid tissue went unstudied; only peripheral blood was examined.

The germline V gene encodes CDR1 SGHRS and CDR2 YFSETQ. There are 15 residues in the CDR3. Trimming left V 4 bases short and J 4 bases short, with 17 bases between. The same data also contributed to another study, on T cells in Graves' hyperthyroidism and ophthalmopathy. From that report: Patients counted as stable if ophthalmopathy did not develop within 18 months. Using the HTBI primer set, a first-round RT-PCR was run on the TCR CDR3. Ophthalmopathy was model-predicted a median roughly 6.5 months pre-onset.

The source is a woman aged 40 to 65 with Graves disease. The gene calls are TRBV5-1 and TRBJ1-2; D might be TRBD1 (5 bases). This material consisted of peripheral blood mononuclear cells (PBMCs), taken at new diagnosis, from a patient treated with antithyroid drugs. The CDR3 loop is CASSVGTSRAYGYTF. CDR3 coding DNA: TGCGCCAGCAGCGTAGGGACTTCTCGGGCCTATGGCTACACCTTC.